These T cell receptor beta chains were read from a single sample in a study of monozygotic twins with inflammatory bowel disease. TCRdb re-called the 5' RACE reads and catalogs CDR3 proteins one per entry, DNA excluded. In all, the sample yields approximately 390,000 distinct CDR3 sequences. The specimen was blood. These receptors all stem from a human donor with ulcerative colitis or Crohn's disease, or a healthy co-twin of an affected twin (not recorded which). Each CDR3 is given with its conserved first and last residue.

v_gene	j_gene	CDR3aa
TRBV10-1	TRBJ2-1	CASSEAASGTGSYNEQFF
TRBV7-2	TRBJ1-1	CASSRRQGQNTEAFF
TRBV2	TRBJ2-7	CASGAGSYEQYF
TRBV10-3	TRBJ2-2	CAIRDFKTGPASNTGELFF
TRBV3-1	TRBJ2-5	CASSGRTVIAQYF
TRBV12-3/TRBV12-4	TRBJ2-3	CASSFRVGTDTQYF
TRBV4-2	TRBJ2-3	CASSHGSQGTDTQYF
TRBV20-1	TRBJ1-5	CSARGRTGRVWDRPQHF
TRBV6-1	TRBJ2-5	CASSLSGLAVGAQYF
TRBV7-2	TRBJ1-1	CASSLRRGGSNTEAFF
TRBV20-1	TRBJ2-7	CSAPGNPYEQYF
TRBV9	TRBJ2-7	CASSVGGRAHEQYF